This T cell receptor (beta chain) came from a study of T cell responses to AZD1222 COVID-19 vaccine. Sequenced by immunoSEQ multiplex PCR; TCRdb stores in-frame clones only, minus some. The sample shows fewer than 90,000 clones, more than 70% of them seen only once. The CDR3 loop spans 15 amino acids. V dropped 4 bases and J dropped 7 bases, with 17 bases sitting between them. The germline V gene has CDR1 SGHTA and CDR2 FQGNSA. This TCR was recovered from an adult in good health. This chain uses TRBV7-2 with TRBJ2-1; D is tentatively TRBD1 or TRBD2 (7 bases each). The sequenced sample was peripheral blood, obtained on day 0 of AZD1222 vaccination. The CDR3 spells CASSSRGTNGNEQFF. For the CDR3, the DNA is TGTGCCAGCAGCTCCAGGGGGACTAACGGGAATGAGCAGTTCTTC.